The 5 T cell receptor beta chains given below trace back to one sample, sequenced in a study of cytomegalovirus exposure and HLA in healthy donors. Primers included in the PCR were 60 Vbeta and 13 Jbeta primers. Assay: immunoSEQ multiplex PCR; the TCRdb copy retains only in-frame clones and omits some. The sample shows 250,000 to 350,000 clones, 75% to 90% of them seen only once. Sequencing was done on a sample of PBMCs. Every receptor here comes from a man aged 35-49 years in good health and CMV-seropositive.

The chain links TRBV7-9 to TRBJ1-1; D remains unclear. The CDR3 sequence is 12 residues long. The V gene's germline CDR1 is SEHNR and CDR2 FQNEAQ (reference sequence). Between the trimmed V and J ends, which lost 5 bases and 1 base, there was a span of 5 bases. In DNA form, the CDR3 reads TGTGCCAGCAGCAGACAGAACACTGAAGCTTTCTTT. It codes for CASSRQNTEAFF.

V gene TRBV7-9 combines with J gene TRBJ1-4; D not certain. Trimming pared 5 bases from V and 7 bases from J, leaving 11 bases between. Germline lookup yields CDR1 SEHNR and CDR2 FQNEAQ (reference sequence). The CDR3 length is 13 residues. The CDR3: CASSPPAGEKLFF. As DNA, the CDR3 is TGTGCCAGCAGCCCCCCGGCAGGTGAAAAACTGTTTTTT.

This clone was seen a handful of times. This chain links TRBV7-8 with TRBJ2-5; 8 bases map to TRBD2. The CDR3 consists of 15 residues. CDR1 SGHVS and CDR2 FQNEAQ come from the germline V gene. V trimming: 8 bases; J trimming: 5 bases; junction bases outside the gene matches: 13. CDR3 in DNA: TGTGCCAGCCGCCGGGGTATTGGCGGGAGGGAGACCCAGTACTTC. It yields the protein CASRRGIGGRETQYF.

The rearrangement joins TRBV7-9 to TRBJ1-2; a possible D gene is TRBD1 (5 bases). Trimming left V 5 bases short and J 4 bases short, with 8 bases between. The CDR3 runs 12 residues. Germline V gene sequence: CDR1 SEHNR, CDR2 FQNEAQ (reference sequence). For the CDR3, the DNA is TGTGCCAGCAGCCCGCAGGGCTATGGCTACACCTTC. Protein sequence: CASSPQGYGYTF.

The table lists this clone with a count of one. The rearrangement joins TRBV10-2 to TRBJ1-2; D call uncertain. With 0 bases removed from V and 4 bases from J, the gap between germline ends came to 18 bases. The CDR3 covers 17 residues. CDR1 is WSHSY, CDR2 SAAADI, per germline. DNA for the CDR3: TGCGCCAGCAGTGAGTCGACTCGGGAGGGCTCAAGCTATGGCTACACCTTC. It is translated as CASSESTREGSSYGYTF.